This T cell receptor (beta chain) originates from a study of blood T cells in healthy people across ages. Germline-derived CDR1 and CDR2 are SGHTA and FQGNSA. The length of the CDR3 is 18 residues. A second PCR, run for about 6 to 11 cycles, used a sample-barcoded 5' primer plus a J-beta primer mix. TCRdb called the 5' RACE reads again in MiXCR, with one record for every CDR3 protein. The sample yields around 1,500,000 distinct CDR3 sequences, 42% seen once. On this clonotype itself: Germline and junction disagree at one end, which may indicate a read error.

The J gene is TRBJ2-7, the V gene TRBV7-2, with TRBD2 matching 9 bases. Sequenced: blood. The source is a woman aged 18-29 years in good health. This chain's CDR3 is CTSNLALLLAGTSYEQYF. The CDR3 nucleotides are TGTACCAGCAACTTAGCGCTTCTGCTAGCGGGGACCTCCTACGAGCAGTACTTC.